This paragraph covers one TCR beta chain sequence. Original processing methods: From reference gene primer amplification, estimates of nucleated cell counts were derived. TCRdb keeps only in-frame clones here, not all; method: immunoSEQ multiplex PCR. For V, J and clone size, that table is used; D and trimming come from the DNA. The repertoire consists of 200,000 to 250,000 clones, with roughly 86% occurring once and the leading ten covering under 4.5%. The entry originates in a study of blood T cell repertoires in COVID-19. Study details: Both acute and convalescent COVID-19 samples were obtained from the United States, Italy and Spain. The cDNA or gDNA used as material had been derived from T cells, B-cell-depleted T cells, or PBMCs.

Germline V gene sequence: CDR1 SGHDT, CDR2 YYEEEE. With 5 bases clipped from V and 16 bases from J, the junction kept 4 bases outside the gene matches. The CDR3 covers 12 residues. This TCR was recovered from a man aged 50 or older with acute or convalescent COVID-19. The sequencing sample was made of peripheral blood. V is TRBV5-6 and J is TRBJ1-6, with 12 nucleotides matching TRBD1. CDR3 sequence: CASSGTGGPLHF. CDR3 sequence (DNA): TGTGCCAGCAGTGGGACAGGGGGCCCACTCCACTTT.